The 20 T cell receptor beta chains below all came from one sample that was sequenced in a study of T-cell memory formation after mild COVID-19. One entry per CDR3 protein, called by TCRdb with MiXCR from the 5' RACE reads. The repertoire consists of 45,000 to 55,000 distinct CDR3 sequences, with roughly a tenth occurring once and the leading ten covering approximately 12%. Specimen: PBMCs or a T cell subset sorted from them (not recorded which). The receptors shown here come from an adult woman who had mild COVID-19 (a few samples of this study predate the infection). Cell type and time point are not known.

V usage is TRBV11-2 and J usage is TRBJ2-7; 8 bases fit TRBD1. Germline CDR1 SGHAT, CDR2 FQNNGV. With 3 bases clipped from V and 0 bases from J, the junction kept 10 bases outside the gene matches. This CDR3 is built from 17 residues. As DNA, the CDR3 is TGTGCCAGCAGCTTGGGAACAGGGGGTGAAATCTCCTACGAGCAGTACTTC. It codes for CASSLGTGGEISYEQYF.

This clonotype was seen ten or more times. The CDR3 nucleotides are TGTGCGACAAAAGTGGTAGCGGGAGGGTCCGATACGCAGTATTTT. It codes for CATKVVAGGSDTQYF. The rearrangement joins TRBV19 to TRBJ2-3, with 11 bases identical to TRBD2. CDR1 is LNHDA, CDR2 SQIVND, per germline (reference sequence). The CDR3 sequence is 15 residues long.

This clonotype was seen more than once but under ten times. In nucleotides, the CDR3 is TGTGCCAGCAGCTTACAGGGATACAATGAGCAGTTCTTC. It is translated as CASSLQGYNEQFF. The gene calls are TRBV7-3 and TRBJ2-1, with a tentative D call TRBD1 (5 bases). V lost 2 bases and J 4 bases, leaving 6 bases between the germline ends. The length of the CDR3 is 13 residues. Germline-derived CDR1 and CDR2 are SGHTA and FQGTGA.

This sequence joins TRBV12-3 or TRBV12-4 and TRBJ1-3; 7 nucleotides line up with TRBD1. CDR3 length: 13 residues. V shed 6 bases and J 2 bases; nucleotides not matched to a gene: 1. The CDR3 DNA is TGTGCCAGCAGCAGGGGGACTGGAAACACCATATATTTT. Encoded protein: CASSRGTGNTIYF.

The gene calls are TRBV6-2 or TRBV6-3 and TRBJ2-2, with a weak D call TRBD1 (6 bases). Deletions cut 7 bases from V and 1 base from J, with 28 bases between. In germline, CDR1 is MNHEY, CDR2 SVGEGT. The CDR3 has 20 residues. CDR3 amino acids: CASTQLPPYTGRKNTGELFF. In DNA, the CDR3 is TGTGCCAGCACCCAACTCCCCCCGTATACAGGGCGGAAGAACACCGGGGAGCTGTTTTTT.

The sample holds many counts of this clonotype. The chain employs TRBV5-1 and TRBJ2-1; D possibly corresponds to TRBD2 (5 bases). The CDR3 loop spans 14 amino acids. Germline V gene lookup returns CDR1 SGHRS and CDR2 YFSETQ. Trimming shortened V by 6 bases and J by 4 bases, and 14 bases separated the two germline ends. CDR3 bases: TGCGCCAGCACTGCGGGCTCCTTATACAATGAGCAGTTCTTC. It specifies CASTAGSLYNEQFF.

This clonotype was observed a few times. The V gene is TRBV18, the J gene TRBJ1-1; D gene unclear. Trimming took 3 bases from V and 1 from J, leaving 9 bases between them. The CDR3 has 14 residues. Per germline, CDR1 KGHSH and CDR2 LQKENI. CDR3 nucleotide sequence: TGTGCCAGCTCACCCTGGGGTAGGAACACTGAAGCTTTCTTT. Protein sequence: CASSPWGRNTEAFF. Drawing the rest from reference TRBV18 and TRBJ1-1, the complete variable domain is NAGVMQNPRHLVRRRGQEARLRCSPMKGHSHVYWYRQLPEEGLKFMVYLQKENIIDESGMPKERFSAEFPKEGPSILRIQQVVRGDSAAYFCASSPWGRNTEAFFGQGTRLTVV.

This clonotype has ten or more counts. The genes are TRBV7-2 and TRBJ1-1; 9 bases are a match to TRBD1. CDR3 length: 19 amino acids. The V gene's germline CDR1 is SGHTA and CDR2 FQGNSA. V trimming: 1 base; J trimming: 3 bases; junction bases outside the gene matches: 15. The CDR3 here is CASSLGRTGARGWDTEAFF. CDR3 DNA: TGTGCCAGCAGCTTAGGAAGGACAGGGGCCCGGGGTTGGGACACTGAAGCTTTCTTT.

The chain employs TRBV5-1 and TRBJ1-2; no definite D call. The CDR3 has 13 amino acids. V was cut by 0 bases and J by 2 bases, with 5 bases left in between. Germline V gives CDR1 SGHRS, CDR2 YFSETQ. This CDR3 is CASSLALNYGYTF. The CDR3 DNA sequence: TGCGCCAGCAGCTTGGCCTTGAACTATGGCTACACCTTC.

This clonotype showed up many times. This chain links TRBV3-1 with TRBJ2-3; D is undetermined. This CDR3 has 11 amino acids. Trimming took 0 bases from V and 5 from J, leaving 0 bases between them. Germline V lookup: CDR1 LGHDT, CDR2 YNNKEL (reference sequence). The CDR3 protein is CASSQEDTQYF. In DNA, the CDR3 is TGTGCCAGCAGCCAAGAAGATACGCAGTATTTT.

This clonotype was seen more than once but under ten times. V and J are TRBV25-1 and TRBJ2-1, with a tentative D call TRBD1 (5 bases). CDR1 and CDR2 from the germline V gene are MGHDK and SYGVNS. V shed 3 bases and J shed 2 bases, with 11 bases lying between them. This CDR3 region has 15 residues. As DNA, the CDR3 is TGTGCCAGCAGTGACACCAGGGTGGCCTACAATGAGCAGTTCTTC. Its translation: CASSDTRVAYNEQFF.

This clonotype was seen many times. The CDR3 protein is CASSQDQTSGSKFF. Here the CDR3 DNA reads TGCGCCAGCAGCCAAGATCAGACTAGCGGGAGTAAGTTCTTC. The chain recombines TRBV4-3 with TRBJ2-1; TRBD2 agrees at 12 bases. Trimming took 0 bases from V and 14 from J; bases not matched to a gene: 5. The CDR3 loop spans 14 amino acids. The V gene's germline CDR1 is LGHNA and CDR2 YSLEER.

This clonotype has ten or more counts. One end of the junction fails to match germline, which may point to a read error. This chain uses TRBV29-1 with TRBJ1-2; a weak D match, TRBD1 (5 bases). This CDR3 has 11 amino acids. Germline V gene sequence: CDR1 SQVTM, CDR2 ANQGSEA. The CDR3 loop is CSVGALQGRSF. The CDR3 region has the DNA TGCAGCGTTGGAGCCCTTCAGGGCCGGAGTTTC.

This clonotype was seen ten or more times. This chain uses TRBV5-1 with TRBJ2-7, with a tentative D call TRBD1 (6 bases). The germline gives CDR1 SGHRS, CDR2 YFSETQ. The CDR3 extends over 17 amino acids. V was trimmed by 4 bases and J by 2 bases, leaving 22 bases between them. The CDR3 DNA reads TGCGCCAGCAGCGGAATAAGGGGGACCGAACGACCCTACGAGCAGTACTTC. It yields the protein CASSGIRGTERPYEQYF.

This clonotype was observed a few times. The chain has TRBV20-1 and TRBJ2-3; D perhaps matches TRBD2 (5 bases). The V and J ends lost 6 bases and 1 base respectively, with 11 bases between them. The CDR3 runs to 13 residues. Germline CDR1 DFQATT, CDR2 SNEGSKA (reference sequence). The CDR3 loop is CSAIATGTDTQYF. The CDR3 DNA is TGCAGTGCGATAGCGACGGGCACAGATACGCAGTATTTT.

This clonotype was observed a handful of times. The rearrangement uses TRBV4-1 and TRBJ1-1, with a possible D match to TRBD1 (5 bases). The CDR3 is 15 amino acids. Germline assignment: CDR1 MGHRA and CDR2 YSYEKL. Trimming removed 0 bases from V and 11 bases from J, with 19 bases in between. The CDR3 coding sequence is TGCGCCAGCAGCCAAGATTCGGGCACCGGGACTGGGGCTTTCTTT. It encodes CASSQDSGTGTGAFF.

The gene calls are TRBV29-1 and TRBJ2-1; D unresolved. In germline, CDR1 is SQVTM, CDR2 ANQGSEA. This CDR3 is 13 amino acids long. V lost 6 bases, J lost 9 bases, and 18 bases lay in between. CDR3 in amino acids: CSVSQGPLGEQFF. The CDR3 coding sequence is TGCAGCGTATCCCAAGGCCCTTTGGGTGAGCAGTTCTTC.

The chain combines TRBV5-6 with TRBJ2-3; 7 bases are a match to TRBD1. Germline loops: CDR1 SGHDT, CDR2 YYEEEE. CDR3 length equals 17 residues. V was pared by 4 bases and J by 0 bases, with 11 bases of the junction left unmatched. In nucleotides, the CDR3 is TGTGCCAGCAGCCCCGGGACCTGGGGACAGAGCACAGATACGCAGTATTTT. The encoded protein is CASSPGTWGQSTDTQYF. The full variable domain, completed using reference TRBV5-6 and TRBJ2-3, is DAGVTQSPTHLIKTRGQQVTLRCSPKSGHDTVSWYQQALGQGPQFIFQYYEEEERQRGNFPDRFSGHQFPNYSSELNVNALLLGDSALYLCASSPGTWGQSTDTQYFGPGTRLTVL.

This clonotype was observed a few times. The V gene is TRBV14, the J gene TRBJ1-2; D is possibly TRBD1 (5 bases). Trimming cost V 1 base and J 0 bases, with 15 bases left between them. Looked up from germline, CDR1 is SGHDN and CDR2 is FVKESK. The CDR3 is 17 residues long. CDR3 in amino acids: CASSQVLLWGSNYGYTF. Written as DNA, the CDR3 is TGTGCCAGCAGCCAAGTTCTTCTGTGGGGCTCTAACTATGGCTACACCTTC.

In its sample, this clonotype was seen a few times. This sequence joins TRBV7-2 and TRBJ2-3; D not certain. CDR1 SGHTA and CDR2 FQGNSA come from the germline V gene. The CDR3 is made up of 12 amino acids. V was cut by 5 bases and J by 6 bases, with 9 bases left in between. The CDR3 sequence is CASSLVWDTQYF. The CDR3 DNA reads TGTGCCAGCAGCCTAGTCTGGGATACGCAGTATTTT.